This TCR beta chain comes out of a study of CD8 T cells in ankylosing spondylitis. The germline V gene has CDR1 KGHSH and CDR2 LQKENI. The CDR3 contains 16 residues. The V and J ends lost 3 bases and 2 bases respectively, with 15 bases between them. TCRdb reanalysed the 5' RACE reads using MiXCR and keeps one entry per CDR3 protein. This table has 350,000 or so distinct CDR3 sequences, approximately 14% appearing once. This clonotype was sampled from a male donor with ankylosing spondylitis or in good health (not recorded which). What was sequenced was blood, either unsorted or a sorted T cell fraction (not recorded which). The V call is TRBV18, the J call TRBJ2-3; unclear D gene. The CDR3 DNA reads TGTGCCAGCTCACCCCCTCGAGGCACCCACACAGATACGCAGTATTTT. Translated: CASSPPRGTHTDTQYF.